This T cell receptor beta chain was sequenced for a study of T cell responses to AZD1222 COVID-19 vaccine. The CDR3 has 14 residues. CDR1 and CDR2 from the germline V gene are SGHRS and YFSETQ. Deletions cut 1 base from V and 1 base from J, with 8 bases between. Assay: immunoSEQ multiplex PCR; the TCRdb copy retains only in-frame clones and omits some. The sample records 90,000 to 110,000 clones, roughly 90% being singletons. V is TRBV5-1 and J is TRBJ1-1, with a possible D match to TRBD1 (5 bases). The receptor comes from an adult in good health. This material consisted of peripheral blood, taken on day 0 of AZD1222 vaccination. The CDR3 here is CASSLNGGNTEAFF. The CDR3 DNA reads as TGCGCCAGCAGCTTGAATGGGGGGAACACTGAAGCTTTCTTT.